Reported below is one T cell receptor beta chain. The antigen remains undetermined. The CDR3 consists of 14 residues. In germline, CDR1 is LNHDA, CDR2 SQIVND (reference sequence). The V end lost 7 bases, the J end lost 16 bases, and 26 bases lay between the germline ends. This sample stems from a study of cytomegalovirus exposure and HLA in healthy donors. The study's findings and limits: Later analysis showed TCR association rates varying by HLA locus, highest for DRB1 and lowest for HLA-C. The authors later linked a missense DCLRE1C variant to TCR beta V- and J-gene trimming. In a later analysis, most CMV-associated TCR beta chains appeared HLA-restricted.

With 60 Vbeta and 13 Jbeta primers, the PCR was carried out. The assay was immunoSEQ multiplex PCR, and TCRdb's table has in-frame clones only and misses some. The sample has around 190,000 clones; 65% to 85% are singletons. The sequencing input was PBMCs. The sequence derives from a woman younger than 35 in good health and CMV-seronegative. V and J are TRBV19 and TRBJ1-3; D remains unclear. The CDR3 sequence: CASTSFGRSEARYF. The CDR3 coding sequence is TGTGCCAGTACAAGCTTCGGGCGGTCGGAGGCCAGGTATTTT.